This TCR beta chain is from a study of cytomegalovirus exposure and HLA in healthy donors. The study's findings and limits: Sequencing depth roughly uniform across donors was assumed in presence/absence analyses. The authors later linked a missense DCLRE1C variant to TCR beta V- and J-gene trimming. It was shown in a later analysis that HLA-associated TCR beta chains were more clonally expanded than other, equally common chains.

PCR primers comprised 60 Vbeta and 13 Jbeta primers. Profiling relied on immunoSEQ multiplex PCR, and the TCRdb table lists in-frame clones only, not all of them. There are about 150,000 clones in the sample; roughly 80% occur only once, and 3% to 4% lies in the top ten. The CDR3 contains 14 residues. With V trimmed by 3 bases and J by 4 bases, 2 bases remained unmatched. Germline assignment: CDR1 SGHNT and CDR2 YENEEA. This clone has a single count. Its target is not known. The sequence derives from a woman aged 40 to 50 in good health and CMV-seronegative. The source material was PBMCs. The chain combines TRBV11-3 with TRBJ2-2; 7 positions agree with TRBD2. The CDR3 here is CASSFRGGTGELFF. The CDR3 region has the DNA TGTGCCAGCAGCTTTCGCGGGGGCACCGGGGAGCTGTTTTTT.